This is a list of T cell receptor beta chains from one sample in a study of T-cell reconstitution after alpha-beta-depleted transplantation in children. A single record per CDR3 protein comes from TCRdb applying MiXCR to the PCR reads. The sample lists about 980,000 distinct CDR3 sequences; 25% to 30% were seen once. This specimen consisted of PBMCs, mostly from graft donor cells, obtained 360 days after TCRalphabeta/CD19-depleted stem cell transplant. The receptor source for this set is a boy under three years old who had a stem cell transplant for SCID, so the T cells may come from the graft donor. Both conserved end residues are part of each CDR3. The D gene is left open where the match is weak. Clone size is shown for a subset of rows, as once, few, many or a class of expanded clone.

clone_size d_call j_call v_call cdr3_aa cdr3_nt
. . TRBJ2-7 TRBV20-1 CSAPDIAGAEQYF TGCAGTGCTCCTGACATAGCAGGAGCAGAGCAGTACTTC
few . TRBJ2-1 TRBV5-1 CASSPLAMASDEQFF TGCGCCAGCAGCCCTCTAGCGATGGCCAGCGATGAGCAGTTCTTC
. . TRBJ2-7 TRBV4-3 CASSPRHLFSYEQYF TGCGCCAGCAGCCCTAGGCACTTATTCTCCTACGAGCAGTACTTC
. TRBD2 TRBJ2-7 TRBV7-8 CASSHLTLAGDYEQYF TGTGCCAGCAGCCACCTAACCCTAGCGGGGGACTACGAGCAGTACTTC
. . TRBJ1-6 TRBV18 CASSPLRDSLSPLHF TGTGCCAGCTCACCGCTCAGAGACAGCCTTTCACCCCTCCACTTT
. . TRBJ2-1 TRBV20-1 CSASRDRRYNEQFF TGCAGTGCTTCCCGGGACCGCCGTTACAATGAGCAGTTCTTC
few TRBD1 TRBJ1-1 TRBV5-1 CASSPDRERGTEAFF TGCGCCAGCAGCCCGGACAGGGAGAGGGGCACTGAAGCTTTCTTT
. . TRBJ1-1 TRBV18 CASSEVPGQGDTEAFF TGTGCCAGCTCTGAGGTCCCGGGACAAGGGGACACTGAAGCTTTCTTT
few . TRBJ2-4 TRBV5-6 CASSLAGTKNIQYF TGTGCCAGCAGCTTGGCCGGAACCAAAAACATTCAGTACTTC
. . TRBJ2-7 TRBV18 CASQQGPYEQYF TGTGCCAGCCAACAAGGCCCCTACGAGCAGTACTTC
. . TRBJ1-1 TRBV20-1 CSARDGRHTNTEAFF TGCAGTGCTAGAGACGGGCGGCACACGAACACTGAAGCTTTCTTT
. TRBD2 TRBJ2-1 TRBV29-1 CSVELAGGLTYNEQFF TGCAGCGTTGAATTAGCGGGGGGCTTAACCTACAATGAGCAGTTCTTC
. . TRBJ1-5 TRBV7-6 CASSPVSNQPQHF TGTGCCAGCAGCCCGGTGAGCAATCAGCCCCAGCATTTT
few . TRBJ2-1 TRBV4-2 CASSLYRGTSSYNEQFF TGTGCCAGCAGCCTCTACCGGGGGACAAGCTCCTACAATGAGCAGTTCTTC
. . TRBJ2-1 TRBV7-2 CASRRGGVGSYNEQFF TGTGCCAGCAGGAGGGGCGGGGTCGGTTCCTACAATGAGCAGTTCTTC
. . TRBJ1-1 TRBV6-5 CASSYSGALGEAFF TGTGCCAGCAGTTACTCAGGGGCGCTCGGTGAAGCTTTCTTT
few TRBD1 TRBJ2-7 TRBV4-3 CADTTVVDRGHYEQYF TGCGCTGATACCACTGTAGTAGACAGGGGGCACTACGAGCAGTACTTC
few . TRBJ1-5 TRBV5-6 CASSRRENQPQHF TGTGCCAGCAGCCGCCGGGAGAATCAGCCCCAGCATTTT
few . TRBJ2-7 TRBV4-1 CASSQSGTATYEQYF TGCGCCAGCAGCCAGTCCGGGACCGCTACCTACGAGCAGTACTTC
few TRBD1 TRBJ1-2 TRBV12-3/TRBV12-4 CASTLDRVYYGYTF TGTGCCAGCACCCTGGACAGGGTATACTATGGCTACACCTTC
. . TRBJ1-1 TRBV15 CATSGQGSSTEAFF TGTGCCACCAGCGGTCAGGGGTCCAGCACTGAAGCTTTCTTT
few . TRBJ2-5 TRBV21-1 CASSKALVGGTFQETQYF TGTGCCAGCAGCAAAGCGCTCGTTGGAGGGACCTTCCAAGAGACCCAGTACTTC
few . TRBJ1-5 TRBV12-3/TRBV12-4 CASSFGPDQPQHF TGTGCCAGCAGTTTCGGGCCCGATCAGCCCCAGCATTTT
. TRBD2 TRBJ2-1 TRBV4-3 CASSHIESSGNEQFF TGCGCCAGCAGCCATATTGAGTCTAGCGGCAATGAGCAGTTCTTC
once . TRBJ2-4 TRBV28 CASTPTGRYDIQYF TGTGCCAGCACCCCGACAGGCCGCTATGACATTCAGTACTTC
. . TRBJ1-1 TRBV12-5 CASGLRLLGSPDTEAFF TGTGCTAGTGGTTTGCGGCTGTTAGGCAGCCCGGACACTGAAGCTTTCTTT
. . TRBJ1-1 TRBV29-1 CSAKGFVNTEAFF TGCAGCGCTAAAGGGTTTGTGAACACTGAAGCTTTCTTT
. . TRBJ2-7 TRBV4-3 CASSQDPLTEGGDPYEQYF TGCGCCAGCAGCCAAGATCCGCTCACGGAGGGTGGAGACCCCTACGAGCAGTACTTC
. . TRBJ2-3 TRBV9 CASSDNPTVTDTQYF TGTGCCAGCAGCGACAATCCGACAGTCACAGATACGCAGTATTTT
few . TRBJ1-5 TRBV6-4 CASRTGGEGNQPQHF TGTGCCAGCAGGACCGGGGGGGAGGGCAATCAGCCCCAGCATTTT
. . TRBJ2-1 TRBV27 CASSLRVGGNEQFF TGTGCCAGCAGTTTAAGGGTAGGGGGGAATGAGCAGTTCTTC
. . TRBJ2-1 TRBV2 CASSHHPLGNEQFF TGTGCCAGCAGCCATCACCCCCTCGGCAATGAGCAGTTCTTC
few . TRBJ1-3 TRBV6-2/TRBV6-3 CASSYFSGGNTIYF TGTGCCAGCAGTTATTTTTCAGGCGGAAACACCATATATTTT
. . TRBJ2-7 TRBV12-3/TRBV12-4 CASSQGGGLGEQYF TGTGCCAGCAGTCAGGGTGGCGGTTTAGGCGAGCAGTACTTC
many . TRBJ2-3 TRBV5-1 CASSLADTQYF TGTGCCAGCAGCTTAGCAGATACGCAGTATTTT
few . TRBJ2-3 TRBV10-3 CAIAKSGSGDTQYF TGTGCCATCGCGAAATCGGGTTCCGGAGATACGCAGTATTTT
. . TRBJ1-2 TRBV29-1 CSVAGSTEPINYGYTF TGCAGCGTTGCTGGCTCGACAGAACCCATTAACTATGGCTACACCTTC
few . TRBJ2-5 TRBV11-2 CASSPGVNRETQYF TGTGCCAGCAGCCCGGGCGTGAACCGAGAGACCCAGTACTTC
. . TRBJ2-5 TRBV12-3/TRBV12-4 CASSLAGTGSGETQYF TGTGCCAGCAGTTTAGCCGGGACTGGGAGTGGGGAGACCCAGTACTTC
few TRBD2 TRBJ2-1 TRBV7-3 CASSPSGGGRVNNEQFF TGTGCCAGCAGCCCTAGCGGGGGGGGGCGCGTGAACAATGAGCAGTTCTTC
. TRBD1 TRBJ2-1 TRBV4-1 CASSQDQHHRGSEQFF TGCGCCAGCAGCCAAGACCAACATCACAGGGGCAGTGAGCAGTTCTTC
few TRBD1 TRBJ2-3 TRBV12-3/TRBV12-4 CASSPRSGTGRDTQYF TGTGCCAGCAGTCCCAGGAGCGGGACAGGGAGGGATACGCAGTATTTT
few . TRBJ2-5 TRBV10-3 CAVSPGTNVETQYF TGTGCCGTAAGCCCCGGGACAAATGTAGAGACCCAGTACTTC
. . TRBJ1-2 TRBV2 CASSDQALERPGYTF TGTGCCAGCAGTGACCAGGCATTAGAAAGGCCTGGCTACACCTTC
few . TRBJ2-3 TRBV5-1 CASSSIGTYPSRTQYF TGCGCCAGCAGCTCCATAGGGACTTATCCCTCCCGTACGCAGTATTTT
few . TRBJ2-7 TRBV25-1 CASSESGTSREQYF TGTGCCAGCAGTGAATCCGGCACGTCCAGGGAGCAGTACTTC
. . TRBJ1-2 TRBV7-8 CASSDGAADGYTF TGTGCCAGCAGCGACGGGGCCGCTGATGGCTACACCTTC
few . TRBJ2-3 TRBV4-1 CASSQELMTDTQYF TGCGCCAGCAGCCAAGAACTCATGACAGATACGCAGTATTTT
. . TRBJ1-6 TRBV19 CASSIGTWSPLHF TGTGCCAGTAGTATCGGTACCTGGTCACCCCTCCACTTT